The 31 T cell receptor beta chains given below trace back to one sample, sequenced in a study of blood T cell repertoires in COVID-19. TCRdb keeps only in-frame clones here, not all; method: immunoSEQ multiplex PCR. This table has around 210,000 clones, 85% to 90% appearing once. The sample comprised peripheral blood. These receptors came from a man aged 18 to 29 with active or convalescent COVID-19.

The chain has TRBV7-2 and TRBJ1-1; weak D call: TRBD1 (5 bases). The CDR3 length is 13 residues. Germline lookup yields CDR1 SGHTA and CDR2 FQGNSA. Between the trimmed V and J ends, which lost 5 bases and 0 bases, there was a span of 7 bases. The CDR3 loop is CASSRTLNTEAFF. DNA for the CDR3: TGTGCCAGCAGCCGGACATTGAACACTGAAGCTTTCTTT.

This clone was seen a few times. The J gene is TRBJ2-2, the V gene TRBV7-8; D may be TRBD2 (6 bases). Looked up from germline, CDR1 is SGHVS and CDR2 is FQNEAQ. The V gene lost 0 bases and the J gene lost 4 bases, with 9 bases spanning the gap. The length of the CDR3 is 15 residues. The CDR3 bases are TGTGCCAGCAGCTTAGCGGTGGGGGGCACCGGGGAGCTGTTTTTT. This encodes CASSLAVGGTGELFF.

This clone was recorded once. The gene calls are TRBV12-3 or TRBV12-4 and TRBJ2-5; TRBD2 is a possible D gene (5 bases). This CDR3 is 13 amino acids long. V was clipped by 9 bases and J by 2 bases, with 13 bases between them. The CDR3 nucleotides read TGTGCCAGTGGGGATGAGGGACAAGAGACCCAGTACTTC. It translates to CASGDEGQETQYF.

With regard to this clone: Distinct nucleotide sequences in the sample also encode this CDR3. V usage is TRBV2 and J usage is TRBJ1-3; D unclear. Germline V gene data show CDR1 as SNHLY and CDR2 as FYNNEI. V was clipped by 6 bases and J by 0 bases, with 9 bases between them. The CDR3 consists of 14 residues. CDR3 DNA sequence: TGTGCCAGCAGCGGGGTCCTCTCTGGAAACACCATATATTTT. Translation: CASSGVLSGNTIYF.

CDR3 sequence reads: CASSASGRALETQYF. CDR3 in DNA: TGTGCCAGCAGCGCTAGCGGGAGGGCCCTAGAGACCCAGTACTTC. The chain combines TRBV9 with TRBJ2-5, with TRBD2 matching 12 bases. V dropped 3 bases and J dropped 4; count of bases not matched to a gene: 4. Germline V gene data show CDR1 as SGDLS and CDR2 as YYNGEE. The CDR3 runs 15 residues.

V and J are TRBV25-1 and TRBJ1-2; D is uncertain. Germline CDR1 reads MGHDK; CDR2 reads SYGVNS. This CDR3 is built from 13 residues. Between the trimmed V and J ends, which lost 5 bases and 9 bases, there was a span of 16 bases. The CDR3 is CASSLGRVSSYTF. CDR3 nucleotides: TGTGCCAGCAGTTTAGGGAGGGTTAGTAGCTACACCTTC.

The gene calls are TRBV24-1 and TRBJ2-7; TRBD1 is a possible D gene (6 bases). CDR1 KGHDR and CDR2 SFDVKD come from the germline V gene. The CDR3 runs 16 residues. Deletions cut 4 bases from V and 1 base from J, with 16 bases between. This CDR3 is CATSELDRLMSYEQYF. The CDR3 region has the DNA TGTGCCACCAGTGAACTGGACAGACTCATGTCCTACGAGCAGTACTTC.

This clone appeared a few times. The chain is built from TRBV12-3 or TRBV12-4 and TRBJ1-2; 7 bases are a match to TRBD1. The CDR3 has 13 residues. V was pared by 6 bases and J by 5 bases, with 6 bases of the junction left unmatched. DNA for the CDR3: TGTGCCAGCAGGCCCGGGACAGATTATGGCTACACCTTC. Its protein is CASRPGTDYGYTF.

This clone occurred once. The V and J genes are TRBV29-1 and TRBJ1-1, with 8 bases that match TRBD1. The V segment lost 4 bases and the J segment 3 bases; nucleotides outside the gene matches: 7. Germline lookup yields CDR1 SQVTM and CDR2 ANQGSEA. CDR3 length: 14 amino acids. The CDR3 reads CSVGRRGLDTEAFF. The CDR3 nucleotides read TGCAGCGTTGGGCGCAGGGGGCTCGACACTGAAGCTTTCTTT.

This clone appeared a single time. This chain uses TRBV5-1 with TRBJ2-1, with 10 bases fitting TRBD2. The CDR3 covers 15 residues. The ends lost 0 bases at V and 5 bases at J; junction bases unmatched: 2. Germline-derived CDR1 and CDR2 are SGHRS and YFSETQ. DNA for the CDR3: TGCGCCAGCAGCTTGGCAACTAGCGGGAACAATGAGCAGTTCTTC. Amino acid sequence: CASSLATSGNNEQFF.

The J gene is TRBJ2-3, the V gene TRBV10-3; D might be TRBD1 (6 bases). The CDR3 loop spans 15 amino acids. Trimming left V 8 bases short and J 3 bases short, with 18 bases between. Germline V CDR1 and CDR2: ENHRY, SYGVKD. The CDR3 DNA is TGTGCCATCCGGACAACAGGGCTGGGGACAGATACGCAGTATTTT. Protein product: CAIRTTGLGTDTQYF.

The genes are TRBV7-7 and TRBJ2-5, with 11 nucleotides matching TRBD2. V lost 3 bases, J lost 2 bases, and 2 bases stayed unmatched. Germline values: CDR1 SSHAT, CDR2 FNYEAQ (reference sequence). This CDR3 has 15 residues. The DNA of the CDR3 is TGTGCCAGCAGCTTCACTAGCGGGAGACAAGAGACCCAGTACTTC. Its protein is CASSFTSGRQETQYF.

The chain carries TRBV4-1 and TRBJ1-4; 7 nucleotides agree with TRBD1. Germline V gene data show CDR1 as MGHRA and CDR2 as YSYEKL. V lost 5 bases, J lost 2 bases, and 2 bases stayed unmatched. This CDR3 is 14 amino acids long. DNA for the CDR3: TGCGCCAGCAGCGACAGGGCTACTAATGAAAAACTGTTTTTT. Its translation: CASSDRATNEKLFF.

J is TRBJ2-5 and V is TRBV20-1, with TRBD1 matching 9 bases. CDR1 is DFQATT, CDR2 SNEGSKA, per germline (reference sequence). V shed 3 bases and J 2 bases; nucleotides not matched to a gene: 7. This CDR3 comprises 15 residues. CDR3: CSASSGTGIQETQYF. The CDR3 bases are TGCAGTGCTAGTTCTGGGACAGGGATACAAGAGACCCAGTACTTC.

The chain carries TRBV7-2 and TRBJ2-2; D may be TRBD2 (6 bases). The germline CDR1 and CDR2 sequences are SGHTA and FQGNSA. This CDR3 spans 16 amino acids. The V end lost 3 bases, the J end lost 11 bases, and 22 bases lay between the germline ends. As DNA, the CDR3 is TGTGCCAGCAGCTTCCGGGGTGCGGGATCCGGCCCTGAGCTGTTTTTT. Its translation: CASSFRGAGSGPELFF.

The gene calls are TRBV19 and TRBJ2-1; 8 nucleotides match TRBD1. The CDR3 contains 15 residues. CDR1 and CDR2 (germline): LNHDA, SQIVND (reference sequence). The trim removed 6 bases at V and 1 base at J, leaving 5 bases unmatched. The DNA of the CDR3 is TGTGCCAGTAGAAAGCAGGGGGCATCCTACAATGAGCAGTTCTTC. Translation: CASRKQGASYNEQFF.

The chain combines TRBV7-6 with TRBJ1-1; 7 bases match TRBD1. After removal of 5 bases from V and 4 bases from J, the junction contained 10 bases not matched to a gene. CDR1 and CDR2 (germline): SGHVS, FNYEAQ. The CDR3 has 15 amino acids. The DNA for the CDR3 is TGTGCCAGCAGCCGTGACAGGGATACGGGCACTGAAGCTTTCTTT. Protein: CASSRDRDTGTEAFF.

This clone was seen at least ten times. V gene TRBV4-2 combines with J gene TRBJ1-2; 8 bases line up with TRBD1. With V trimmed by 0 bases and J by 7 bases, 4 bases remained unmatched. The germline V gene encodes CDR1 LGHNA and CDR2 YNFKEQ. CDR3 length equals 14 residues. The CDR3 spells CASSQETGVAGYTF. Here the CDR3 DNA reads TGTGCCAGCAGCCAAGAGACAGGGGTTGCTGGCTACACCTTC.

The chain employs TRBV4-3 and TRBJ1-1; TRBD1 aligns across 8 bases. Trimming cost V 1 base and J 0 bases; bases outside gene matches: 4. This CDR3 comprises 16 residues. Per germline, CDR1 LGHNA and CDR2 YSLEER. The CDR3 loop is CASSQARDRLNTEAFF. The CDR3 nucleotides read TGCGCCAGCAGCCAAGCCCGGGACAGGCTGAACACTGAAGCTTTCTTT.

In its sample, this clone was seen once. The chain uses TRBV2 and TRBJ1-2; 11 nucleotides align to TRBD1. The CDR3 is made up of 15 amino acids. V lost 2 bases to trimming and J lost 7 bases; unmatched junction nucleotides: 6. Germline V gene sequence: CDR1 SNHLY, CDR2 FYNNEI. CDR3 sequence: CASSETRGTGGGYTF. CDR3 DNA: TGTGCCAGCAGTGAAACGCGGGGGACAGGGGGTGGCTACACCTTC. The variable domain in full, completed from reference TRBV2 and TRBJ1-2, reads EPEVTQTPSHQVTQMGQEVILRCVPISNHLYFYWYRQILGQKVEFLVSFYNNEISEKSEIFDDQFSVERPDGSNFTLKIRSTKLEDSAMYFCASSETRGTGGGYTFGSGTRLTVV.

The J gene is TRBJ2-7, the V gene TRBV28; the match to TRBD2 covers 7 bases. V dropped 6 bases and J dropped 9; count of bases not matched to a gene: 11. Per the germline V gene, CDR1 is MDHEN and CDR2 is SYDVKM. The CDR3 loop spans 13 amino acids. In nucleotides, the CDR3 is TGTGCCAGCAGCTCTAGCGGACCCTTGGGGCAGTACTTC. Translated, it gives CASSSSGPLGQYF.

The chain links TRBV18 to TRBJ1-2; possible D gene TRBD1, 5 bases. This CDR3 has 18 amino acids. Per the germline V gene, CDR1 is KGHSH and CDR2 is LQKENI. Between the trimmed V and J ends, which lost 0 bases and 1 base, there was a span of 18 bases. The CDR3 loop is CASSPPTTALRGNYGYTF. Written as DNA, the CDR3 is TGTGCCAGCTCACCACCCACTACTGCCCTAAGGGGTAACTATGGCTACACCTTC.

The V and J genes are TRBV28 and TRBJ2-7; 7 nucleotides line up with TRBD2. Germline-derived CDR1 and CDR2 are MDHEN and SYDVKM. The CDR3 is 15 amino acids. V shed 3 bases, J shed 0 bases, and the junction held 5 bases outside the gene matches. CDR3 sequence (DNA): TGTGCCAGCAGTTTTCCGGGGGGAAACTCCTACGAGCAGTACTTC. Translated: CASSFPGGNSYEQYF.

This sequence joins TRBV6-5 and TRBJ2-5; the match to TRBD1 covers 9 bases. This CDR3 comprises 15 residues. V dropped 2 bases and J dropped 4; count of bases not matched to a gene: 5. Germline V lookup: CDR1 MNHEY, CDR2 SVGAGI. The CDR3 coding sequence is TGTGCCAGCAGTTACCCCGGGACAGGGCCAGAGACCCAGTACTTC. Protein sequence: CASSYPGTGPETQYF.

This clone was recorded once. V gene TRBV4-2 combines with J gene TRBJ2-1; weak D call: TRBD2 (5 bases). The CDR3 loop spans 13 amino acids. V was pared by 4 bases and J by 4 bases, with 8 bases between. The germline gives CDR1 LGHNA, CDR2 YNFKEQ. In DNA form, the CDR3 reads TGTGCCAGCAGCCTAGACTATTACAATGAGCAGTTCTTC. It codes for CASSLDYYNEQFF.

The chain recombines TRBV10-3 with TRBJ2-7; weak D call: TRBD2 (6 bases). The CDR3 runs to 14 residues. The V and J ends lost 5 bases and 2 bases respectively, with 13 bases between them. Germline CDR1 and CDR2: ENHRY and SYGVKD. CDR3 nucleotides: TGTGCCATCAGTTGGGAGGCGAGTCCCTACGAGCAGTACTTC. Its translation is CAISWEASPYEQYF.

The rearrangement joins TRBV2 to TRBJ1-4, with a possible D match to TRBD1 (5 bases). Germline CDR1 and CDR2: SNHLY and FYNNEI. The CDR3 totals 13 residues. V lost 8 bases and J lost 4, with 11 bases in between. DNA of the CDR3: TGTGCCAGCGCGACAGATTATAATGAAAAACTGTTTTTT. Amino acid sequence: CASATDYNEKLFF.

The CDR3 sequence is CSVGSGRTYNEQFF. The DNA for the CDR3 is TGCAGCGTTGGTTCGGGAAGAACCTACAATGAGCAGTTCTTC. The chain carries TRBV29-1 and TRBJ2-1, with a tentative D call TRBD2 (5 bases). Germline CDR1 and CDR2: SQVTM and ANQGSEA. V was clipped by 4 bases and J by 2 bases, with 12 bases between them. The CDR3 has 14 amino acids.

This clone was detected once. The chain uses TRBV30 and TRBJ2-3; 8 nucleotides match TRBD2. With V trimmed by 7 bases and J by 4 bases, 13 bases remained unmatched. From germline, CDR1 is GTSNPN and CDR2 SVGIG (reference sequence). This CDR3 comprises 15 residues. CDR3 DNA sequence: TGTGCCTTGTATTTATTCGGGAGGGGCGCAGATACGCAGTATTTT. This sequence encodes CALYLFGRGADTQYF. The full variable domain, its missing parts supplied by reference TRBV30 and TRBJ2-3, is SQTIHQWPATLVQPVGSPLSLECTVEGTSNPNLYWYRQAAGRGLQLLFYSVGIGQISSEVPQNLSASRPQDRQFILSSKKLLLSDSGFYLCALYLFGRGADTQYFGPGTRLTVL.

This chain links TRBV7-9 with TRBJ1-2; D perhaps matches TRBD1 (5 bases). Per the germline V gene, CDR1 is SEHNR and CDR2 is FQNEAQ (reference sequence). This CDR3 spans 14 amino acids. V shed 3 bases and J shed 1 base, with 9 bases lying between them. Written as DNA, the CDR3 is TGTGCCAGCAGCTTGGACACCTATAACTATGGCTACACCTTC. Translation gives CASSLDTYNYGYTF.

The chain recombines TRBV5-1 with TRBJ1-5; the match to TRBD1 covers 7 bases. Unmatched junction bases numbered 6, after V lost 0 bases and J lost 6 bases. Germline V gene lookup returns CDR1 SGHRS and CDR2 YFSETQ. The CDR3 extends over 15 amino acids. Here the CDR3 reads CASSLGDSFFQPQHF. CDR3 nucleotides: TGCGCCAGCAGCTTGGGGGACAGTTTTTTTCAGCCCCAGCATTTT.